This T cell receptor (beta chain) was captured by sequencing in a study of blood T cell repertoires in COVID-19. CDR1 is SGHDT and CDR2 is YYEEEE in the germline V gene. The length of the CDR3 is 14 residues. The V and J ends lost 1 base and 0 bases respectively, with 8 bases between them. Per the original methods: Reference gene primer amplification yielded estimated nucleated cell counts. Profiling relied on immunoSEQ multiplex PCR, and the TCRdb table lists in-frame clones only, not all of them. V, J and clone size were drawn from that table, and D and trimming were deduced from the DNA. The data show about 360,000 clones, roughly 86% seen once. All enrollees were roughly 18 to 89 years old and from some 24 US areas. Participants reported their clinical history, and cohort assignment relied on those reports.

This TCR was recovered from a man aged 30 to 39 who had recovered from COVID-19. The rearrangement uses TRBV5-6 and TRBJ2-7; D is possibly TRBD2 (6 bases). Sequencing was done on a sample of PBMCs or T cells enriched from blood (not recorded which). The CDR3 loop reads CASSLRGTSYEQYF. The CDR3 DNA sequence: TGTGCCAGCAGCTTGCGGGGGACCTCCTACGAGCAGTACTTC. Full variable domain (remainder filled in from reference TRBV5-6 and TRBJ2-7): DAGVTQSPTHLIKTRGQQVTLRCSPKSGHDTVSWYQQALGQGPQFIFQYYEEEERQRGNFPDRFSGHQFPNYSSELNVNALLLGDSALYLCASSLRGTSYEQYFGPGTRLTVT.